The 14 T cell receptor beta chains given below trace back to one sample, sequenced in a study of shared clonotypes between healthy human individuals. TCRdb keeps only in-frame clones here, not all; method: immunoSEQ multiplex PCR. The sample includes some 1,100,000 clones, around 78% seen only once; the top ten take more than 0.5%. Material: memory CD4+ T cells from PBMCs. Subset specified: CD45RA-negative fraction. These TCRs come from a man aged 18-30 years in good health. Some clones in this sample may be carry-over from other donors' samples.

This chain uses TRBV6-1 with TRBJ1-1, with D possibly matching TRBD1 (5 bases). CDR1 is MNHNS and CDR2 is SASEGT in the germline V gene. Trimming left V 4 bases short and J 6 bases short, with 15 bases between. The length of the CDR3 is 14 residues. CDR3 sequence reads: CASSGQGGGAEAFF. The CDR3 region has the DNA TGTGCCAGCAGTGGGCAGGGTGGGGGAGCTGAAGCTTTCTTT.

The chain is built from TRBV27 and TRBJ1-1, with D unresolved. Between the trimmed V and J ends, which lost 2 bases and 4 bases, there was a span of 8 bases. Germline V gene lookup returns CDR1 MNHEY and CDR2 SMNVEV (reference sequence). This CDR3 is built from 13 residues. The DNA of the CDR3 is TGTGCCAGCAGTTTACGGCTTGGCACTGAAGCTTTCTTT. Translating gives CASSLRLGTEAFF.

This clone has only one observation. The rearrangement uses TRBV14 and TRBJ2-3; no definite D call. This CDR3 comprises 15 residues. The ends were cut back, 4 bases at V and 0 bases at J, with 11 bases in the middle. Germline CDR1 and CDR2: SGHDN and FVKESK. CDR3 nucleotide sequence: TGTGCCAGCAGCCCCTTACGACGGAGCACAGATACGCAGTATTTT. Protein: CASSPLRRSTDTQYF.

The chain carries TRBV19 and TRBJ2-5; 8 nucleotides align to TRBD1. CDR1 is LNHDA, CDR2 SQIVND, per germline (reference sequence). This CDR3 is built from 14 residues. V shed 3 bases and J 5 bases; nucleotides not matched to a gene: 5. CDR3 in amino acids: CASSIYRGRETQYF. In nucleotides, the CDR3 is TGTGCCAGTAGTATCTACAGGGGGAGGGAGACCCAGTACTTC.

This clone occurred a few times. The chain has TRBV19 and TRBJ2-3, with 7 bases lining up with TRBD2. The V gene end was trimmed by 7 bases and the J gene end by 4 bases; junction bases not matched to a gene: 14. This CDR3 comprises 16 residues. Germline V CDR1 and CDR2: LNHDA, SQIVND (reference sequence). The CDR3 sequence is CASTVRQALASDTQYF. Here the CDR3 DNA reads TGTGCCAGTACTGTGCGCCAGGCACTAGCGTCAGATACGCAGTATTTT.

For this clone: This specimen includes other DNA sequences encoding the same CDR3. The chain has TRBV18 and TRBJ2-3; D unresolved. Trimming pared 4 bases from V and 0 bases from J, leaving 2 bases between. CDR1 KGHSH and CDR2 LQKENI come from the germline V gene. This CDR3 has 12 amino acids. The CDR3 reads CASSLSTDTQYF. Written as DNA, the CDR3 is TGTGCCAGCTCACTGAGCACAGATACGCAGTATTTT.

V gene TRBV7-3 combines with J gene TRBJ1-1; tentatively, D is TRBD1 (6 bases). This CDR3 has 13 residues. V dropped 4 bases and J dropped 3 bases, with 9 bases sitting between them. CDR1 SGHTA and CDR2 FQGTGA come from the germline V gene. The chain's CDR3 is CASSSDSHTEAFF. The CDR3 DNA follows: TGTGCCAGCAGCTCGGACAGCCACACTGAAGCTTTCTTT.

This chain's CDR3 is CASSLIGTSLAGYTF. Here the CDR3 DNA reads TGTGCCAGTAGTCTTATAGGGACATCCCTAGCGGGCTACACCTTC. The genes are TRBV19 and TRBJ1-2; a weak D match, TRBD1 (6 bases). This CDR3 is built from 15 residues. Germline V gene data show CDR1 as LNHDA and CDR2 as SQIVND (reference sequence). V was pared by 5 bases and J by 8 bases, with 21 bases between.

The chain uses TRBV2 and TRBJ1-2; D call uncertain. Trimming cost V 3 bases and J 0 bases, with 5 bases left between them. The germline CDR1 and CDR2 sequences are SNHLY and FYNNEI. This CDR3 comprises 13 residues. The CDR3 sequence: CASSDGANYGYTF. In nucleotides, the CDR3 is TGTGCCAGCAGTGACGGAGCTAACTATGGCTACACCTTC.

The CDR3 region has the DNA TGTGCCAGCAGCTTAGGGAACATAGCGGCCTCCTACAATGAGCAGTTCTTC. This translates into CASSLGNIAASYNEQFF. The V and J genes are TRBV7-3 and TRBJ2-1; perhaps TRBD2 as D (6 bases). This CDR3 is 17 amino acids long. CDR1 and CDR2 (germline): SGHTA, FQGTGA. V was cut by 2 bases and J by 0 bases, with 14 bases left in between.

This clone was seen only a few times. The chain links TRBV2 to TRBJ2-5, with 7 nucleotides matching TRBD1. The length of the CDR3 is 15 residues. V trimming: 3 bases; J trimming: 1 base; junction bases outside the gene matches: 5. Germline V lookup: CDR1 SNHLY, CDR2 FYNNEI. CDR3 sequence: CASSDRGQFQETQYF. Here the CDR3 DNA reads TGTGCCAGCAGTGACAGGGGACAGTTCCAAGAGACCCAGTACTTC.

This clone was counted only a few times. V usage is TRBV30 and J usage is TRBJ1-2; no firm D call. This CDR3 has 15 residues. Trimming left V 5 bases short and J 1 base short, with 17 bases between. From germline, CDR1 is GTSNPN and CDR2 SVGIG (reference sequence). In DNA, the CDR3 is TGTGCCTGGCACGTTTCCGGGAGAAATAACTATGGCTACACCTTC. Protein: CAWHVSGRNNYGYTF.

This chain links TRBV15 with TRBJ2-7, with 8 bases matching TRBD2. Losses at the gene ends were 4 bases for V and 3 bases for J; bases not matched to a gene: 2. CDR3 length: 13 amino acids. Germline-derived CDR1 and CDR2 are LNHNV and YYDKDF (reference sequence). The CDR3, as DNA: TGTGCCACCAGCAAGGGACTAGACTACGAGCAGTACTTC. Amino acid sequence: CATSKGLDYEQYF.

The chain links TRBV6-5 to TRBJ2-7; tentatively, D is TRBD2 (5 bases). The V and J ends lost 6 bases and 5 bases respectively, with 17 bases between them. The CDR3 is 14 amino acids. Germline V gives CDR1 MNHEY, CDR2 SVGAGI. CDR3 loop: CASRPGKVRNEQYF. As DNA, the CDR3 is TGTGCCAGCAGACCCGGGAAGGTGAGAAACGAGCAGTACTTC.